The clone carrying this TCR beta chain was seen repeatedly, ten times or more. The time point is: newly diagnosed GD, antithyroid drugs for less than 3 months. Following extraction of RNA from PBMCs, that RNA was used to make the TCR library. This entry comes from a study of regulatory T cells in long-lasting Graves disease. The CDR3 loop spans 15 amino acids. Germline CDR1 SGHTA, CDR2 FQGTGA. With 4 bases clipped from V and 1 base from J, the junction kept 2 bases outside the gene matches. In building TCR beta libraries, iRepertoire HTBI primers were used together with Arm-PCR of CDR3 regions. Using its own MiXCR run on the multiplex PCR reads, TCRdb lists one record per CDR3 protein. This sample yields more than 300,000 distinct CDR3 sequences, of which 10% to 15% are seen a single time; approximately 17% belongs to the top ten. The same data also contributed to another study, on T cells in Graves' hyperthyroidism and ophthalmopathy. From that study: First-round RT-PCR of the TCR CDR3 relied on the HTBI primer set.

The source material was peripheral blood mononuclear cells (PBMCs), sampled at new diagnosis, from a patient treated with antithyroid drugs. This clonotype was obtained from a woman aged 18-30 years with Graves disease. The chain uses TRBV7-3 and TRBJ2-2, with 8 nucleotides matching TRBD1. The CDR3 nucleotides read TGTGCCAGCAGCTCTGGGACAGGGAACACCGGGGAGCTGTTTTTT. It codes for CASSSGTGNTGELFF.